This T cell receptor (beta chain) was documented in a study of T-cell memory formation after mild COVID-19. The table lists this clonotype with many counts. TCRdb reprocessed the 5' RACE reads with MiXCR, giving one entry per CDR3 protein. The data contain 150,000 to 200,000 distinct CDR3 sequences, 9.5% to 13% of them seen just once; the ten biggest clones take up approximately 3.4%. This CDR3 is 11 amino acids long. Per the germline V gene, CDR1 is LGHNA and CDR2 is YSLEER. V was pared by 0 bases and J by 6 bases, with 3 bases between. The chain recombines TRBV4-3 with TRBJ2-7, with D unclear. The receptor was derived from a young man who had mild COVID-19 (a few samples of this study predate the infection). Cell type and time point are not known. Sequences were obtained from PBMCs or a T cell subset sorted from them (not recorded which). CDR3 sequence reads: CASSQDAEQYF. For the CDR3, the DNA is TGCGCCAGCAGCCAAGACGCCGAGCAGTACTTC.